This T cell receptor beta chain was profiled in a study of shared T cell receptors in the human thymus. Germline-derived CDR1 and CDR2 are MGHRA and YSYEKL. There are 16 residues in the CDR3. V was clipped by 0 bases and J by 4 bases, with 15 bases between them. Sequenced by immunoSEQ multiplex PCR; TCRdb stores in-frame clones only, minus some. The data show 720,000 or so clones, approximately 85% seen once. The data also belong to a second study, concerning human thymus T cells. As that study records: It was healthy Finnish infants having corrective surgery for congenital heart defects who were the donors. Resections obtained during corrective heart surgery supplied the thymus tissue. Across thymic and blood repertoires, the usage of V and J genes appeared to be biased. Among unrelated individuals, related research reported thymic repertoires that overlapped highly.

The sequencing input was thymocytes. The receptor was isolated from a girl under two years old with a congenital heart defect. This chain connects TRBV4-1 to TRBJ1-1; tentatively, D is TRBD1 (6 bases). Here the CDR3 reads CASSQEPVRGSTEAFF. CDR3 DNA sequence: TGCGCCAGCAGCCAAGAGCCGGTCAGGGGAAGCACTGAAGCTTTCTTT.